Shown below are 24 T cell receptor beta chains from a single sample sequenced in a study of monozygotic twins with inflammatory bowel disease. Following a re-call of the 5' RACE reads, TCRdb has one entry per CDR3 protein and lacks DNA. The sample yields roughly 160,000 distinct CDR3 sequences, of which the top ten take up roughly 2.3%. Sequenced material: blood. All receptors come from a human donor with ulcerative colitis or Crohn's disease, or a healthy co-twin of an affected twin (not recorded which).

The V call is TRBV12-3 or TRBV12-4, the J call TRBJ2-7; the TCRdb call, TRBD2, lacks DNA for checking. This CDR3 region has 14 residues. The CDR3 region is CASNTAGGIDEQYF.

V and J are TRBV5-5 and TRBJ1-1; the TCRdb call, TRBD1, lacks DNA for checking. Germline loops: CDR1 SGHKS, CDR2 YYEKEE (reference sequence). The CDR3 runs to 17 residues. This chain's CDR3 is CASSLLFRGLMNTEAFF.

The gene calls are TRBV7-2 and TRBJ2-3; TCRdb lists TRBD2, though no DNA is available to test this call. The CDR3 contains 16 residues. Germline loops: CDR1 SGHTA, CDR2 FQGNSA. CDR3: CASSPQLAARTDTQYF.

This rearrangement joins TRBV5-5 to TRBJ1-1; the TCRdb D gene call, TRBD1, has no DNA to confirm it. Germline CDR1 is SGHKS and CDR2 is YYEKEE (reference sequence). The CDR3 sequence is 14 residues long. CDR3 region: CASSFWTGNTEAFF.

This chain connects TRBV6-1 to TRBJ2-7; TCRdb returns TRBD2, unconfirmable since there is no DNA. From germline, CDR1 is MNHNS and CDR2 SASEGT. The CDR3 contains 19 residues. The CDR3 sequence: CASSELTGGNLPFPYEQYF.

The chain links TRBV18 to TRBJ2-3; TCRdb proposes TRBD2, but this gene call is untestable without DNA. In germline, CDR1 is KGHSH, CDR2 LQKENI. CDR3 length: 14 amino acids. The chain's CDR3 is CASRGTAGEDTQYF.

This sequence joins TRBV7-9 and TRBJ2-1; TCRdb reports TRBD2, a call that lacks DNA to check it against. Germline V gene lookup returns CDR1 SEHNR and CDR2 FQNEAQ (reference sequence). CDR3 size: 15 residues. The CDR3 loop reads CASSPGLLNYNEQFF. The full variable domain, in which reference TRBV7-9 and TRBJ2-1 provide the parts outside the CDR3, is DTGVSQNPRHKITKRGQNVTFRCDPISEHNRLYWYRQTLGQGPEFLTYFQNEAQLEKSRLLSDRFSAERPKGSFSTLEIQRTEQGDSAMYLCASSPGLLNYNEQFFGPGTRLTVL.

The V and J genes are TRBV5-1 and TRBJ2-3; no DNA is available, so the TRBD1 call from TCRdb remains unchecked. CDR1 is SGHRS and CDR2 is YFSETQ in the germline V gene. The CDR3 covers 14 residues. The CDR3: CASSLYGASDTQYF.

V usage is TRBV6-1 and J usage is TRBJ2-1; TCRdb names TRBD2, which stays unverified in the absence of DNA. From germline, CDR1 is MNHNS and CDR2 SASEGT. The CDR3 consists of 13 residues. The CDR3 region is CASRLAGGGEGFF.

The rearrangement uses TRBV20-1 and TRBJ2-1; TCRdb's D gene call, TRBD1, goes unchecked for lack of DNA. Germline CDR1 is DFQATT and CDR2 is SNEGSKA (reference sequence). The CDR3 runs 17 residues. The CDR3 spells CSARDPDPRGSYNEQFF.

This chain uses TRBV20-1 with TRBJ1-1; TCRdb outputs TRBD1, but without DNA this stays unchecked. The CDR3 extends over 11 amino acids. Looked up from germline, CDR1 is DFQATT and CDR2 is SNEGSKA (reference sequence). The CDR3 loop reads CSVKDRFEAFF.

The rearrangement uses TRBV28 and TRBJ2-1; lacking DNA, the TRBD2 call made by TCRdb goes unchecked. This CDR3 is built from 16 residues. Looked up from germline, CDR1 is MDHEN and CDR2 is SYDVKM. The CDR3 loop reads CASSPIAGGGPNEQFF.

CDR3 residues: CASSLAHGYSYEQYF. The chain links TRBV7-2 to TRBJ2-7. CDR3 length equals 15 residues. The germline V gene encodes CDR1 SGHTA and CDR2 FQGNSA. The complete variable domain, with remaining parts taken from reference TRBV7-2 and TRBJ2-7, reads GAGVSQSPSNKVTEKGKDVELRCDPISGHTALYWYRQSLGQGLEFLIYFQGNSAPDKSGLPSDRFSAERTGGSVSTLTIQRTQQEDSAVYLCASSLAHGYSYEQYFGPGTRLTVT.

The genes are TRBV11-2 and TRBJ2-7; with no DNA, the TCRdb D assignment of TRBD1 cannot be verified. Germline V gene sequence: CDR1 SGHAT, CDR2 FQNNGV. The CDR3 loop spans 17 amino acids. CDR3 amino acids: CASSLTADRGQGYEQYF. The variable domain in full, with the rest retrieved from reference TRBV11-2 and TRBJ2-7, is EAGVAQSPRYKIIEKRQSVAFWCNPISGHATLYWYQQILGQGPKLLIQFQNNGVVDDSQLPKDRFSAERLKGVDSTLKIQPAKLEDSAVYLCASSLTADRGQGYEQYFGPGTRLTVT.

The chain links TRBV15 to TRBJ2-1; TCRdb's D call of TRBD2 is untestable without DNA. The CDR3 has 16 residues. Looked up from germline, CDR1 is LNHNV and CDR2 is YYDKDF (reference sequence). CDR3 region: CATSLGWTSGSDEQFF.

V is TRBV9 and J is TRBJ2-2; TCRdb's D call of TRBD2 is untestable without DNA. From germline, CDR1 is SGDLS and CDR2 YYNGEE. The CDR3 contains 15 residues. CDR3 protein: CASSLAGGEYGELFF.

The CDR3 spells CASSGKVAADTQYF. The chain links TRBV2 to TRBJ2-3; the TCRdb call, TRBD2, lacks DNA for checking. In germline, CDR1 is SNHLY, CDR2 FYNNEI. The CDR3 is 14 residues long.

The chain uses TRBV6-5 and TRBJ1-2. CDR3 length: 16 residues. Germline loops: CDR1 MNHEY, CDR2 SVGAGI. The CDR3 loop reads CASSYPSGRGNYGYTF.

The genes are TRBV2 and TRBJ1-1; with no DNA, the TCRdb D assignment of TRBD1 cannot be verified. The V gene's germline CDR1 is SNHLY and CDR2 FYNNEI. This CDR3 is built from 14 residues. CDR3 region: CASSIQTGRTEAFF.

The chain has TRBV11-2 and TRBJ1-2; lacking DNA, the TRBD1 call made by TCRdb goes unchecked. CDR1 and CDR2 from the germline V gene are SGHAT and FQNNGV. This CDR3 contains 14 residues. This CDR3 is CASSTDRGNYGYTF. The full variable domain, with the rest looked up from reference TRBV11-2 and TRBJ1-2, is EAGVAQSPRYKIIEKRQSVAFWCNPISGHATLYWYQQILGQGPKLLIQFQNNGVVDDSQLPKDRFSAERLKGVDSTLKIQPAKLEDSAVYLCASSTDRGNYGYTFGSGTRLTVV.

The chain has TRBV9 and TRBJ1-1; TCRdb returns TRBD1, unconfirmable since there is no DNA. Germline CDR1 is SGDLS and CDR2 is YYNGEE. The CDR3 loop spans 16 amino acids. The CDR3 spells CASSVVAFGSGAEAFF.

The V call is TRBV4-3, the J call TRBJ2-3; TCRdb indicates TRBD1, and absent DNA this call remains unverified. The CDR3 runs 17 residues. Per the germline V gene, CDR1 is LGHNA and CDR2 is YSLEER. This chain's CDR3 is CASSQDAVRGTTDTQYF.

The genes are TRBV27 and TRBJ2-7. The CDR3 is 15 amino acids. Germline V lookup: CDR1 MNHEY, CDR2 SMNVEV (reference sequence). The CDR3 sequence: CASSFKTGSSYEQYF.

CDR3 amino acids: CASSLIGGEETQYF. The chain uses TRBV5-1 and TRBJ2-5; TCRdb's D call of TRBD2 is untestable without DNA. The germline CDR1 and CDR2 sequences are SGHRS and YFSETQ. This CDR3 has 14 residues.